This entry lists 23 T cell receptor beta chains sequenced from one sample in a study of cytomegalovirus exposure and HLA in healthy donors. A multiplex PCR was run with 60 Vbeta primers and 13 Jbeta primers. The data were produced by immunoSEQ multiplex PCR, yet TCRdb's version contains in-frame clones alone and is incomplete. This table has under 200,000 clones, roughly 70% appearing once. Source material: PBMCs. The source of these receptors is a woman in her twenties or thirties in good health and CMV-seronegative.

The genes are TRBV5-5 and TRBJ2-2, with a weak D call TRBD1 (6 bases). Germline values: CDR1 SGHKS, CDR2 YYEKEE (reference sequence). The ends were cut back, 3 bases at V and 1 base at J, with 10 bases in the middle. This CDR3 is 15 amino acids long. CDR3 DNA sequence: TGTGCCAGCAGCTCCAGGACAGAGAACACCGGGGAGCTGTTTTTT. As protein: CASSSRTENTGELFF.

The chain carries TRBV4-2 and TRBJ2-3; 11 bases are a match to TRBD2. V gave up 2 bases and J gave up 2 bases; unmatched junction bases: 3. Germline CDR1 LGHNA, CDR2 YNFKEQ. The CDR3 has 16 amino acids. Here the CDR3 DNA reads TGTGCCAGCAGCCAACTGGGACTAGCGGACACAGATACGCAGTATTTT. It codes for CASSQLGLADTDTQYF.

This chain uses TRBV18 with TRBJ2-2; 10 positions agree with TRBD2. Germline values: CDR1 KGHSH, CDR2 LQKENI. The length of the CDR3 is 14 residues. The V segment lost 10 bases and the J segment 5 bases; nucleotides outside the gene matches: 7. The CDR3 loop reads CATRRTSGTGELFF. CDR3 DNA sequence: TGTGCCACCCGTAGGACTAGCGGAACCGGGGAGCTGTTTTTT.

This clone was counted a few times. The chain uses TRBV2 and TRBJ2-7; tentatively, D is TRBD1 (5 bases). This CDR3 contains 12 residues. V was clipped by 8 bases and J by 2 bases, with 10 bases between them. Germline CDR1 SNHLY, CDR2 FYNNEI. CDR3 sequence: CASGRGAYEQYF. CDR3 coding DNA: TGTGCCAGCGGAAGGGGCGCCTACGAGCAGTACTTC.

V is TRBV29-1 and J is TRBJ2-7; possibly TRBD1 for D (6 bases). With 7 bases removed from V and 5 bases from J, the gap between germline ends came to 12 bases. CDR1 is SQVTM and CDR2 is ANQGSEA in the germline V gene. The length of the CDR3 is 11 residues. As DNA, the CDR3 is TGCAGCGCCGCCAGGGGAGACGAGCAGTACTTC. Protein: CSAARGDEQYF.

This clone was detected once. The gene calls are TRBV19 and TRBJ1-1, with D perhaps matching TRBD1 (5 bases). Germline CDR1 and CDR2: LNHDA and SQIVND (reference sequence). CDR3 length equals 14 residues. The V gene lost 5 bases and the J gene lost 5 bases, with 15 bases spanning the gap. CDR3: CASSLSLQVTEAFF. The DNA of the CDR3 is TGTGCCAGTAGTCTGTCCTTACAGGTTACTGAAGCTTTCTTT.

The V and J genes are TRBV19 and TRBJ1-1; the D gene is possibly TRBD1 (5 bases). Trimming took 6 bases from V and 4 from J, leaving 15 bases between them. This CDR3 contains 14 residues. Germline V lookup: CDR1 LNHDA, CDR2 SQIVND (reference sequence). The CDR3 region has the DNA TGTGCCAGTAGCCAAGCCGTCGGGGGCACTGAAGCTTTCTTT. Amino acids: CASSQAVGGTEAFF.

This sequence joins TRBV6-1 and TRBJ2-1; the match to TRBD2 covers 7 bases. The CDR3 has 15 amino acids. Losses at the gene ends were 6 bases for V and 8 bases for J; bases not matched to a gene: 13. Germline lookup yields CDR1 MNHNS and CDR2 SASEGT. The CDR3 nucleotides read TGTGCCAGCAGCCCTTGGCGGGAGTTCTTGGATGAGCAGTTCTTC. As protein: CASSPWREFLDEQFF.

The rearrangement uses TRBV6-5 and TRBJ2-1, with D possibly being TRBD2 (5 bases). CDR1 and CDR2 from the germline V gene are MNHEY and SVGAGI. The length of the CDR3 is 12 residues. Deletions cut 6 bases from V and 7 bases from J, with 10 bases between. The DNA for the CDR3 is TGTGCCAGCAGCCGAGGGCCGAATGAGCAGTTCTTC. Protein: CASSRGPNEQFF.

The V and J genes are TRBV29-1 and TRBJ2-5; no definite D call. Per the germline V gene, CDR1 is SQVTM and CDR2 is ANQGSEA. The germline V and J ends were trimmed by 6 bases and 2 bases, with 4 bases remaining between them. This CDR3 spans 10 amino acids. The CDR3 spells CSVVQETQYF. The CDR3 bases are TGCAGCGTCGTACAAGAGACCCAGTACTTC.

The chain recombines TRBV7-3 with TRBJ2-2, with a tentative D call TRBD1 (6 bases). This CDR3 region has 16 residues. Germline CDR1 and CDR2: SGHTA and FQGTGA. V was pared by 4 bases and J by 5 bases, with 17 bases between. Here the CDR3 DNA reads TGTGCCAGCAGCTCAACCGGGACAAGGAGAACCGGGGAGCTGTTTTTT. It is translated as CASSSTGTRRTGELFF.

The chain joins TRBV2 to TRBJ2-3; 7 bases are shared with TRBD1. The junction had 1 base not matched to a gene; V was cut back by 1 base and J by 0 bases. CDR3 length: 15 residues. Germline V gene sequence: CDR1 SNHLY, CDR2 FYNNEI. The CDR3 protein is CASSEGTGSTDTQYF. DNA of the CDR3: TGTGCCAGCAGTGAAGGGACAGGCAGCACAGATACGCAGTATTTT.

V and J are TRBV18 and TRBJ1-2; 8 positions agree with TRBD1. The CDR3 length is 14 residues. V was clipped by 1 base and J by 8 bases; unmatched bases: 6. Germline CDR1 is KGHSH and CDR2 is LQKENI. The CDR3 DNA reads as TGTGCCAGCTCACCACTGGACAGGGAACAAGGCTACACCTTC. Translated: CASSPLDREQGYTF.

The V and J genes are TRBV6-6 and TRBJ2-3; D is unresolved. V was clipped by 2 bases and J by 2 bases, with 8 bases between them. Germline lookup yields CDR1 MNHNY and CDR2 SVGAGI (reference sequence). The CDR3 is made up of 14 amino acids. The CDR3 DNA reads as TGTGCCAGCAGTTACGCCAGGTCCACAGATACGCAGTATTTT. This encodes CASSYARSTDTQYF.

This clone was counted only a few times. One junction end disagrees with the germline gene, perhaps due to a read error. This sequence joins TRBV5-5 and TRBJ1-3; weak D call: TRBD1 (6 bases). The CDR3 extends over 15 amino acids. From germline, CDR1 is SGHKS and CDR2 YYEKEE (reference sequence). CDR3 nucleotides: TGTGCCAGCAGCCTCACCGCCTTCAGGGGAACCACCATATATTTT. Translating gives CASSLTAFRGTTIYF. The entire variable domain, with the rest obtained from reference TRBV5-5 and TRBJ1-3, is as follows: DAGVTQSPTHLIKTRGQQVTLRCSPISGHKSVSWYQQVLGQGPQFIFQYYEKEERGRGNFPDRFSARQFPNYSSELNVNALLLGDSALYLCASSLTAFRGTTIYFGEGSWLTVV.

The rearrangement uses TRBV13 and TRBJ2-7; TRBD1 might be the D (5 bases). Germline V gene lookup returns CDR1 PRHDT and CDR2 FYEKMQ (reference sequence). There are 15 residues in the CDR3. V lost 1 base and J 0 bases, leaving 10 bases between the germline ends. The CDR3 region has the DNA TGTGCCAGCAGCTTAGTTTTAGGGGCCTCCTACGAGCAGTACTTC. Translated, it gives CASSLVLGASYEQYF.

This clone was picked up a small number of times. The gene calls are TRBV29-1 and TRBJ2-4; 7 bases are shared with TRBD2. Unmatched junction bases numbered 7, after V lost 4 bases and J lost 7 bases. CDR1 SQVTM and CDR2 ANQGSEA come from the germline V gene. This CDR3 has 13 amino acids. For the CDR3, the DNA is TGCAGCGTTGTCGTCCAGGGAGGGAACATTCAGTACTTC. Its protein product is CSVVVQGGNIQYF.

J is TRBJ1-5 and V is TRBV7-9; TRBD1 is a possible D gene (5 bases). The germline CDR1 and CDR2 sequences are SEHNR and FQNEAQ (reference sequence). Trimming removed 5 bases at V and 1 base at J, with 9 bases between. The CDR3 has 14 amino acids. CDR3 DNA sequence: TGTGCCAGCAGCAGCAAGGGGAGCAATCAGCCCCAGCATTTT. The encoded protein is CASSSKGSNQPQHF.

J is TRBJ2-7 and V is TRBV7-2; weak D call: TRBD2 (5 bases). Germline assignment: CDR1 SGHTA and CDR2 FQGNSA. CDR3 size: 15 residues. V lost 5 bases, J lost 5 bases, and 19 bases lay in between. The CDR3 coding sequence is TGTGCCAGCAGCCCCCCCTGGGCGGGCGAGGACGAGCAGTACTTC. It yields the protein CASSPPWAGEDEQYF.

The V and J genes are TRBV5-4 and TRBJ2-2; D gene unclear. The CDR3 is made up of 17 amino acids. Trimming left V 0 bases short and J 0 bases short, with 12 bases between. The germline V gene has CDR1 SGHNT and CDR2 YYREEE (reference sequence). The CDR3 loop reads CASSLGHSSANTGELFF. Written as DNA, the CDR3 is TGTGCCAGCAGCTTGGGACATTCTTCCGCGAACACCGGGGAGCTGTTTTTT. Full variable domain (missing parts from reference TRBV5-4 and TRBJ2-2): ETGVTQSPTHLIKTRGQQVTLRCSSQSGHNTVSWYQQALGQGPQFIFQYYREEENGRGNFPPRFSGLQFPNYSSELNVNALELDDSALYLCASSLGHSSANTGELFFGEGSRLTVL.

The chain uses TRBV5-1 and TRBJ2-2, with D possibly TRBD1 on 6 matching bases. Trimming pared 3 bases from V and 3 bases from J, leaving 12 bases between. The CDR3 contains 15 residues. Germline CDR1 and CDR2: SGHRS and YFSETQ. CDR3 coding DNA: TGCGCCAGCAGCTGGTCCTCAGGGGACACCGGGGAGCTGTTTTTT. It is translated as CASSWSSGDTGELFF.

As regards this clone: Other DNA variants within this sample encode the same CDR3. The chain is built from TRBV6-5 and TRBJ2-1; 7 nucleotides align to TRBD2. Germline-derived CDR1 and CDR2 are MNHEY and SVGAGI. This CDR3 comprises 16 residues. Germline trimming cut 0 bases from V and 2 bases from J; bases unmatched to any gene: 4. The CDR3 loop is CASSYSGAGAYNEQFF. As DNA, the CDR3 is TGTGCCAGCAGTTACTCTGGGGCGGGGGCCTACAATGAGCAGTTCTTC.

This chain links TRBV5-1 with TRBJ2-7; D is perhaps TRBD1 (5 bases). Germline CDR1 is SGHRS and CDR2 is YFSETQ. CDR3 length equals 14 residues. V was cut by 0 bases and J by 5 bases, with 12 bases left in between. CDR3 coding DNA: TGCGCCAGCAGCTTGGATCCAGGGCTCAACGAGCAGTACTTC. Protein product: CASSLDPGLNEQYF.